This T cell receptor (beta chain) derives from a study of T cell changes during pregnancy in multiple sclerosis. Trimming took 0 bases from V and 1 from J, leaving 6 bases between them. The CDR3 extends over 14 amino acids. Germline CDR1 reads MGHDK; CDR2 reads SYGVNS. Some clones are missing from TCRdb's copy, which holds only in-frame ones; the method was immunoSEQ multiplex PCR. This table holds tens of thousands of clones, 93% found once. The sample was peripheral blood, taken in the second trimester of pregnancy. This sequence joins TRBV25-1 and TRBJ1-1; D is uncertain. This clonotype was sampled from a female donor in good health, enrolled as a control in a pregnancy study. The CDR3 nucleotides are TGTGCCAGCAGTGAATATAGTGGGAACACTGAAGCTTTCTTT. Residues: CASSEYSGNTEAFF.